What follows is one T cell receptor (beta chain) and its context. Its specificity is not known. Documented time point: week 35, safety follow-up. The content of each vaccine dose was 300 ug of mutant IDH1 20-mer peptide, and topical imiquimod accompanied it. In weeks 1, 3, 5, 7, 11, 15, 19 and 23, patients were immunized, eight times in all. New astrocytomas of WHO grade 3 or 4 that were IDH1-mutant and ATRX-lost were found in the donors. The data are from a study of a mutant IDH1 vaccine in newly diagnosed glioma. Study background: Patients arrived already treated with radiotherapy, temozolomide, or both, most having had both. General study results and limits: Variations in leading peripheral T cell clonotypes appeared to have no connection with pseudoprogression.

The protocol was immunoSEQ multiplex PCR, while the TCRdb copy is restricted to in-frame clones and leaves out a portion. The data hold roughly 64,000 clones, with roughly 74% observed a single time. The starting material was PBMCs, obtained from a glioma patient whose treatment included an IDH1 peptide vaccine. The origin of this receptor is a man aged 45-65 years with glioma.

The CDR3 here is CASPRGLMNTEAFF. The CDR3 DNA is TGTGCCAGCCCTAGGGGCCTCATGAACACTGAAGCTTTCTTT. The chain carries TRBV6-5 and TRBJ1-1; weak D call: TRBD1 (5 bases). This CDR3 contains 14 residues. The germline V gene has CDR1 MNHEY and CDR2 SVGAGI. Trimming shortened V by 8 bases and J by 0 bases, and 13 bases separated the two germline ends.